These 24 T cell receptor beta chains originate from one sample sequenced in a study of beta chain features in type 1 diabetes (dated by TCRdb to the late 2010s). Overall study outcomes, separate from this receptor: In all four CD4+ subsets, TCRB CDR3 length was moderately but significantly shorter in type 1 diabetes patients.

Antigen specificity for these receptors is unknown. Receptor amplification or capture employed the immunoSEQ multiplex PCR assay. All of the isolated RNA was reverse transcribed with the High Capacity cDNA Reverse Transcription Kit, so expressed TCRB transcripts were sequenced. As stored in TCRdb, this immuneACCESS dataset retains in-frame rearrangements with V and J assigned. A fraction of the clones does not appear; measured against another copy, unresolved V genes explain less than half of the discrepancy, and the remainder lacks a known reason. The sample includes approximately 260,000 clones, with roughly 22% observed a single time. 0.028% of the sample comes from the top ten. Sequenced: naive CD4+ T cells from blood. Sample cell subset or site, as interpreted from the label and publication: true naive CD4+ T cells. These receptors came from a woman in her thirties or forties with type 1 diabetes.

In its sample, this clone was seen a few times. The chain links TRBV19 to TRBJ2-7; the match to TRBD1 covers 8 bases. With 5 bases clipped from V and 2 bases from J, the junction kept 11 bases outside the gene matches. The CDR3 spans 16 residues. The germline V gene encodes CDR1 LNHDA and CDR2 SQIVND (reference sequence). This chain's CDR3 is CASSLLPGQGPYEQYF. The CDR3 DNA reads as TGTGCCAGTAGTCTCCTCCCCGGACAGGGCCCCTACGAGCAGTACTTC.

This clone was seen only a few times. The V call is TRBV5-6, the J call TRBJ2-1; possibly TRBD1 for D (6 bases). V was shortened by 4 bases and J by 1 base, with 15 bases between the two germline ends. The length of the CDR3 is 16 residues. Per the germline V gene, CDR1 is SGHDT and CDR2 is YYEEEE. The CDR3 here is CASSQGQGESYNEQFF. CDR3 DNA: TGTGCCAGCAGCCAGGGGCAGGGAGAATCCTACAATGAGCAGTTCTTC.

The V gene is TRBV5-4, the J gene TRBJ2-5, with 13 bases fitting TRBD2. The V segment lost 4 bases and the J segment 1 base; nucleotides outside the gene matches: 4. Germline values: CDR1 SGHNT, CDR2 YYREEE (reference sequence). This CDR3 spans 16 amino acids. For the CDR3, the DNA is TGTGCCAGCAGCGTAGGGACTAGCGGGGTCCAAGAGACCCAGTACTTC. Its protein product is CASSVGTSGVQETQYF.

This clone has just a few counts. V and J are TRBV27 and TRBJ2-7; TRBD1 agrees at 9 bases. The CDR3 loop spans 14 amino acids. CDR1 and CDR2 from the germline V gene are MNHEY and SMNVEV (reference sequence). V shed 3 bases, J shed 1 base, and the junction held 1 base outside the gene matches. The CDR3 protein is CASSFGQGSYEQYF. The CDR3, as DNA: TGTGCCAGCAGTTTCGGACAGGGGTCCTACGAGCAGTACTTC.

J is TRBJ2-1 and V is TRBV11-2; 9 nucleotides line up with TRBD2. The CDR3 is 16 amino acids. Germline lookup yields CDR1 SGHAT and CDR2 FQNNGV. Trimming cost V 3 bases and J 7 bases; bases outside gene matches: 10. The DNA for the CDR3 is TGTGCCAGCAGCTTCGATTTTAGCGGGAGTCGGAATGAGCAGTTCTTC. This translates into CASSFDFSGSRNEQFF.

This clone was observed a handful of times. This chain uses TRBV29-1 with TRBJ1-1; 7 bases map to TRBD1. Germline V gene lookup returns CDR1 SQVTM and CDR2 ANQGSEA. With V trimmed by 7 bases and J by 3 bases, 11 bases remained unmatched. The length of the CDR3 is 14 residues. As DNA, the CDR3 is TGCAGCGGAAGCCTGGGACAGCGGCACACTGAAGCTTTCTTT. Amino acid sequence: CSGSLGQRHTEAFF.

This clone has a handful of counts. The V call is TRBV29-1, the J call TRBJ1-1; TRBD1 might be the D (6 bases). CDR3 length: 12 amino acids. Trimming took 0 bases from V and 11 from J, leaving 13 bases between them. The V gene's germline CDR1 is SQVTM and CDR2 ANQGSEA. CDR3 loop: CSVEENRDGAFF. CDR3 DNA sequence: TGCAGCGTTGAAGAAAACAGGGATGGGGCTTTCTTT.

This clone was seen more than once but under ten times. The genes are TRBV7-3 and TRBJ2-1, with 11 bases fitting TRBD1. After removal of 6 bases from V and 4 bases from J, the junction contained 5 bases not matched to a gene. The germline V gene encodes CDR1 SGHTA and CDR2 FQGTGA. This CDR3 spans 15 amino acids. Here the CDR3 reads CASRQGQGGYNEQFF. The DNA for the CDR3 is TGTGCCAGCAGACAGGGACAGGGGGGTTACAATGAGCAGTTCTTC.

The sample holds a few counts of this clone. The chain combines TRBV6-5 with TRBJ2-5; perhaps TRBD2 as D (7 bases). V was trimmed by 7 bases and J by 5 bases, leaving 14 bases between them. CDR3 length equals 13 residues. The V gene's germline CDR1 is MNHEY and CDR2 SVGAGI. The CDR3 sequence: CASMGGRGETQYF. The CDR3 region has the DNA TGTGCCAGCATGGGGGGGCGCGGGGAGACCCAGTACTTC.

The rearrangement uses TRBV5-1 and TRBJ2-5; D is unclear. With 4 bases removed from V and 1 base from J, the gap between germline ends came to 5 bases. The CDR3 has 12 amino acids. The germline CDR1 and CDR2 sequences are SGHRS and YFSETQ. CDR3: CASSPSQETQYF. As DNA, the CDR3 is TGCGCCAGCAGCCCGTCCCAAGAGACCCAGTACTTC.

V is TRBV29-1 and J is TRBJ2-1; perhaps TRBD2 as D (6 bases). Trimming removed 6 bases from V and 2 bases from J, with 8 bases in between. CDR1 SQVTM and CDR2 ANQGSEA come from the germline V gene. This CDR3 spans 12 amino acids. CDR3 nucleotides: TGCAGCGTAAGACTAGCCTACAATGAGCAGTTCTTC. Residues: CSVRLAYNEQFF.

V usage is TRBV10-3 and J usage is TRBJ1-5; 7 bases are shared with TRBD1. The germline V gene has CDR1 ENHRY and CDR2 SYGVKD. This CDR3 has 15 amino acids. Trimming removed 3 bases from V and 2 bases from J; junction bases left unmatched: 4. For the CDR3, the DNA is TGTGCCATCAGTGAAGACAGGGTAGGCAATCAGCCCCAGCATTTT. Protein: CAISEDRVGNQPQHF.

Notes on this clone: Other DNA sequences within the sample encode an identical CDR3. This chain links TRBV9 with TRBJ1-2; TRBD1 is a possible D gene (6 bases). The CDR3 is 15 residues long. V was cut by 0 bases and J by 2 bases, with 11 bases left in between. From germline, CDR1 is SGDLS and CDR2 YYNGEE. CDR3 residues: CASSVAPGANYGYTF. The CDR3 DNA reads as TGTGCCAGCAGCGTAGCTCCAGGGGCGAACTATGGCTACACCTTC.

This clone was observed a handful of times. The CDR3 sequence: CAWSPLSNYEQYF. The CDR3 DNA reads TGTGCCTGGAGTCCGTTGAGTAACTACGAGCAGTACTTC. V is TRBV30 and J is TRBJ2-7; no clear D gene. Trimming left V 2 bases short and J 3 bases short, with 11 bases between. This CDR3 has 13 residues. Germline values: CDR1 GTSNPN, CDR2 SVGIG (reference sequence).

The gene calls are TRBV7-3 and TRBJ2-7; 8 nucleotides align to TRBD1. This CDR3 region has 14 residues. Germline V gene lookup returns CDR1 SGHTA and CDR2 FQGTGA. J gave up 5 bases and V 5 bases, and 8 bases lay outside the gene matches. CDR3 bases: TGTGCCAGCAGCCCAGGGACAGGCTTCAACGAGCAGTACTTC. Translation: CASSPGTGFNEQYF.

V is TRBV16 and J is TRBJ1-5; 9 bases align to TRBD1. The CDR3 spans 15 residues. Looked up from germline, CDR1 is KGHSY and CDR2 is FQNENV. With V trimmed by 0 bases and J by 4 bases, 1 base remained unmatched. The CDR3 nucleotides read TGTGCCAGCAGCCAATCAGGACAGGGGAATCAGCCCCAGCATTTT. As protein: CASSQSGQGNQPQHF.

The rearrangement joins TRBV10-3 to TRBJ2-1; 7 bases are a match to TRBD2. CDR3 length equals 14 residues. Germline assignment: CDR1 ENHRY and CDR2 SYGVKD. With V trimmed by 2 bases and J by 3 bases, 1 base remained unmatched. The CDR3 region has the DNA TGTGCCATCAGTGAGGAGCGGGACTACAATGAGCAGTTCTTC. It encodes CAISEERDYNEQFF.

Only a few counts were recorded for this clone. The V gene is TRBV4-3, the J gene TRBJ1-5; tentatively, D is TRBD1 (6 bases). Trimming took 2 bases from V and 4 from J, leaving 15 bases between them. CDR1 is LGHNA and CDR2 is YSLEER in the germline V gene. The CDR3 sequence is 16 residues long. CDR3 loop: CASSQTVTGNNQPQHF. In DNA form, the CDR3 reads TGCGCCAGCAGCCAAACAGTTACAGGGAATAATCAGCCCCAGCATTTT.

A few counts support this clone. The J gene is TRBJ2-5, the V gene TRBV7-2; D unclear. The ends were cut back, 1 base at V and 4 bases at J, with 10 bases in the middle. This CDR3 contains 14 residues. Germline CDR1 and CDR2: SGHTA and FQGNSA. The CDR3 loop reads CASSLERVGETQYF. The DNA for the CDR3 is TGTGCCAGCAGCTTAGAACGGGTCGGAGAGACCCAGTACTTC.

The chain carries TRBV7-2 and TRBJ2-7; D might be TRBD1 (6 bases). V was cut by 2 bases and J by 3 bases, with 11 bases left in between. The CDR3 length is 14 residues. CDR1 and CDR2 from the germline V gene are SGHTA and FQGNSA. In DNA form, the CDR3 reads TGTGCCAGCAGCTTAAATTTCAGGGGCTACGAGCAGTACTTC. It is translated as CASSLNFRGYEQYF.

Here the CDR3 DNA reads TGTGCCAGCAGCTTCCGGGACAGTTACAATGAGCAGTTCTTC. The encoded protein is CASSFRDSYNEQFF. This chain connects TRBV5-4 to TRBJ2-1; 7 positions match TRBD1. Trimming at V came to 2 bases and at J to 4 bases, leaving 3 bases not matched to a gene. CDR3 length equals 14 residues. Germline V lookup: CDR1 SGHNT, CDR2 YYREEE (reference sequence).

The chain employs TRBV14 and TRBJ1-1; a weak D match, TRBD1 (5 bases). This CDR3 has 14 residues. Germline CDR1 is SGHDN and CDR2 is FVKESK. V gave up 6 bases and J gave up 1 base, with 12 bases separating them. DNA for the CDR3: TGTGCCAGCAGAGACAGATCGGGGAACACTGAAGCTTTCTTT. It yields the protein CASRDRSGNTEAFF. The entire variable domain, with the rest obtained from reference TRBV14 and TRBJ1-1, is as follows: EAGVTQFPSHSVIEKGQTVTLRCDPISGHDNLYWYRRVMGKEIKFLLHFVKESKQDESGMPNNRFLAERTGGTYSTLKVQPAELEDSGVYFCASRDRSGNTEAFFGQGTRLTVV.

The V call is TRBV5-1, the J call TRBJ1-2; 7 bases fit TRBD1. This CDR3 is 15 amino acids long. The germline V gene has CDR1 SGHRS and CDR2 YFSETQ. With V trimmed by 2 bases and J by 11 bases, 15 bases remained unmatched. CDR3 in DNA: TGCGCCAGCAGCTTAGACTCGGGACAGCCCCCTTTTTACACCTTC. Its translation is CASSLDSGQPPFYTF.

This clone was seen more than once but under ten times. The V gene is TRBV5-4, the J gene TRBJ2-1; 7 nucleotides agree with TRBD2. The CDR3 is 16 residues long. Germline V gene lookup returns CDR1 SGHNT and CDR2 YYREEE (reference sequence). The V segment lost 4 bases and the J segment 4 bases; nucleotides outside the gene matches: 11. CDR3 residues: CASSSEAAGPYNEQFF. The CDR3 DNA reads TGTGCCAGCAGCAGTGAAGCAGCGGGACCATACAATGAGCAGTTCTTC.